The 13 T cell receptor beta chains in this list originate from one sample, sequenced in a study of blood T cell repertoires in COVID-19. The assay was immunoSEQ multiplex PCR, and TCRdb's table has in-frame clones only and misses some. The data contain roughly 100,000 clones, around 84% of them seen just once; the ten biggest clones take up about 11%. The sequenced sample was peripheral blood. The origin of the receptors is a human donor in a cohort sampled during active COVID-19.

The chain combines TRBV5-6 with TRBJ1-2; no definite D call. CDR1 is SGHDT and CDR2 is YYEEEE in the germline V gene. There are 14 residues in the CDR3. V shed 4 bases and J shed 2 bases, with 12 bases lying between them. The CDR3 spells CASSPLARNYGYTF. As DNA, the CDR3 is TGTGCCAGCAGCCCCCTGGCCAGGAACTATGGCTACACCTTC.

The chain combines TRBV6-5 with TRBJ1-2, with D possibly being TRBD1 (5 bases). The CDR3 loop spans 14 amino acids. V was pared by 0 bases and J by 8 bases, with 13 bases between. CDR1 MNHEY and CDR2 SVGAGI come from the germline V gene. Written as DNA, the CDR3 is TGTGCCAGCAGTTACTCGAAAAGGGGAGGCGGCTACACCTTC. Translated: CASSYSKRGGGYTF.

This rearrangement joins TRBV4-1 to TRBJ2-2; D perhaps matches TRBD1 (6 bases). Looked up from germline, CDR1 is MGHRA and CDR2 is YSYEKL. The CDR3 sequence is 16 residues long. V lost 1 base and J lost 4, with 13 bases in between. The DNA of the CDR3 is TGCGCCAGCAGCCAAGGTGACAGGACCTTCACCGGGGAGCTGTTTTTT. It yields the protein CASSQGDRTFTGELFF.

The rearrangement links TRBV2 to TRBJ1-2, with a possible D match to TRBD1 (6 bases). Trimming removed 3 bases from V and 4 bases from J, with 9 bases in between. The CDR3 is 13 residues long. Germline V lookup: CDR1 SNHLY, CDR2 FYNNEI. This CDR3 is CASSDRTVYGYTF. CDR3 in DNA: TGTGCCAGCAGTGATAGGACAGTCTATGGCTACACCTTC.

This chain connects TRBV5-1 to TRBJ1-6; 12 positions match TRBD1. Germline CDR1 and CDR2: SGHRS and YFSETQ. V was pared by 4 bases and J by 1 base, with 3 bases of the junction left unmatched. This CDR3 has 17 amino acids. The CDR3 loop is CASSPGQGASYNSPLHF. The CDR3 DNA sequence: TGCGCCAGCAGCCCGGGACAGGGGGCTTCCTATAATTCACCCCTCCACTTT. Using reference TRBV5-1 and TRBJ1-6 for the parts outside the CDR3, the full variable domain is KAGVTQTPRYLIKTRGQQVTLSCSPISGHRSVSWYQQTPGQGLQFLFEYFSETQRNKGNFPGRFSGRQFSNSRSEMNVSTLELGDSALYLCASSPGQGASYNSPLHFGNGTRLTVT.

The chain links TRBV10-3 to TRBJ1-1; a possible D gene is TRBD1 (5 bases). This CDR3 contains 12 residues. Germline-derived CDR1 and CDR2 are ENHRY and SYGVKD. V lost 7 bases, J lost 5 bases, and 11 bases lay in between. CDR3 protein: CAINSGGTEAFF. CDR3 sequence (DNA): TGTGCCATCAATTCGGGGGGTACTGAAGCTTTCTTT.

The chain links TRBV30 to TRBJ1-5; TRBD1 matches at 9 bases. Looked up from germline, CDR1 is GTSNPN and CDR2 is SVGIG (reference sequence). This CDR3 spans 14 amino acids. V dropped 5 bases and J dropped 4; count of bases not matched to a gene: 6. This chain's CDR3 is CAWGGGTGNQPQHF. Written as DNA, the CDR3 is TGTGCCTGGGGGGGAGGGACAGGGAATCAGCCCCAGCATTTT. The whole variable domain, filled in from reference TRBV30 and TRBJ1-5, reads SQTIHQWPATLVQPVGSPLSLECTVEGTSNPNLYWYRQAAGRGLQLLFYSVGIGQISSEVPQNLSASRPQDRQFILSSKKLLLSDSGFYLCAWGGGTGNQPQHFGDGTRLSIL.

The CDR3 coding sequence is TGCGCCAGCAGCTTGAGGGGAGAGACCCAGTACTTC. The encoded protein is CASSLRGETQYF. The chain couples TRBV5-1 to TRBJ2-5, with D perhaps TRBD1 (5 bases). Trimming took off 1 base at V and 4 bases at J, with 5 bases between the two ends. There are 12 residues in the CDR3. Per germline, CDR1 SGHRS and CDR2 YFSETQ.

The chain links TRBV27 to TRBJ2-3; TRBD1 agrees at 10 bases. Germline trimming cut 4 bases from V and 0 bases from J; bases unmatched to any gene: 10. Per the germline V gene, CDR1 is MNHEY and CDR2 is SMNVEV (reference sequence). The CDR3 has 18 amino acids. CDR3: CASSYFPGTGDSTDTQYF. CDR3 nucleotide sequence: TGTGCCAGCAGTTACTTTCCCGGGACAGGGGACAGCACAGATACGCAGTATTTT.

The rearrangement joins TRBV3-1 (or the pseudogene TRBV3-2) to TRBJ2-5; TRBD2 agrees at 9 bases. CDR1 LGHDT and CDR2 YNNKEL come from the germline V gene (reference sequence). V shed 0 bases, J shed 2 bases, and the junction held 7 bases outside the gene matches. This CDR3 has 17 residues. Written as DNA, the CDR3 is TGTGCCAGCAGCCAAGAGAAAAGCGGGAGGTCTCAAGAGACCCAGTACTTC. It translates to CASSQEKSGRSQETQYF.

The J gene is TRBJ2-1, the V gene TRBV5-1, with D maybe TRBD1 (5 bases). With 1 base removed from V and 6 bases from J, the gap between germline ends came to 14 bases. Germline loops: CDR1 SGHRS, CDR2 YFSETQ. This CDR3 is built from 15 residues. The CDR3 nucleotides are TGCGCCAGCAGCTTGTTCCAGGGCCGGGCCAATGAGCAGTTCTTC. Residues: CASSLFQGRANEQFF.

This chain joins TRBV5-4 and TRBJ1-1; a possible D gene is TRBD1 (6 bases). The germline CDR1 and CDR2 sequences are SGHNT and YYREEE (reference sequence). V was cut by 4 bases and J by 3 bases, with 13 bases left in between. The CDR3 runs 14 residues. As DNA, the CDR3 is TGTGCCAGCAGCCCCACAGGGTTGGACACTGAAGCTTTCTTT. It is translated as CASSPTGLDTEAFF. The full variable domain, rest sourced from reference TRBV5-4 and TRBJ1-1, is ETGVTQSPTHLIKTRGQQVTLRCSSQSGHNTVSWYQQALGQGPQFIFQYYREEENGRGNFPPRFSGLQFPNYSSELNVNALELDDSALYLCASSPTGLDTEAFFGQGTRLTVV.

The chain links TRBV5-6 to TRBJ2-2; 7 positions agree with TRBD2. The CDR3 has 18 residues. J gave up 4 bases and V 0 bases, and 12 bases lay outside the gene matches. Germline V gives CDR1 SGHDT, CDR2 YYEEEE. CDR3 amino acids: CASSLETAASGFTGELFF. In DNA form, the CDR3 reads TGTGCCAGCAGCTTGGAAACTGCGGCTAGCGGATTCACCGGGGAGCTGTTTTTT.